This entry describes one T cell receptor beta chain. The V gene lost 4 bases and the J gene lost 2 bases, with 5 bases spanning the gap. The CDR3 loop spans 12 amino acids. This record belongs to a study of blood T cell repertoires in COVID-19. Study background: COVID-19 samples from acute and convalescent phases originated in the United States, Italy and Spain.

The participants were between about 18 and 95 years old and came from roughly 25 US areas. Participants had their cohort set by participant-reported clinical history. Under the authors' procedure: Reference gene primer amplification yielded estimated nucleated cell counts. The assay was immunoSEQ multiplex PCR, and TCRdb's table has in-frame clones only and misses some. That table furnishes V, J and clone size, whereas the DNA furnished D and trimming. The sample consists of about 310,000 clones, around 90% of them appearing once. The chain joins TRBV12-3 or TRBV12-4 to TRBJ1-2; D call uncertain. The sequenced material came from PBMCs or T cells enriched from blood (not recorded which). This TCR derives from a woman aged 18-35 years with acute COVID-19. CDR3 sequence reads: CASSYRNYGYTF. The CDR3 coding sequence is TGTGCCAGCAGTTACAGAAACTATGGCTACACCTTC.